Each of the 10 T cell receptor beta chains below was sequenced from the same sample in a study of blood T cells in healthy people across ages. Combining a sample-barcoded 5' primer with a J-beta primer mix, a second PCR ran for 7 to 11 cycles. TCRdb ran MiXCR on the 5' RACE reads and lists one entry per CDR3 protein. The sample records around 970,000 distinct CDR3 sequences, 45% to 60% being singletons. The sample comprised blood. The receptors shown here come from a woman aged 60 to 75 in good health.

V and J are TRBV29-1 and TRBJ2-3; D ambiguous. The CDR3 is 11 residues long. V was shortened by 4 bases and J by 6 bases, with 8 bases between the two germline ends. Germline loops: CDR1 SQVTM, CDR2 ANQGSEA. The CDR3 nucleotides read TGCAGCGTTGGAGGAGCTGATACGCAGTATTTT. Residues: CSVGGADTQYF.

The CDR3 loop reads CASSPMGRDTSYEQYF. CDR3 nucleotides: TGTGCCAGCAGTCCCATGGGTAGGGACACTTCCTACGAGCAGTACTTC. The V and J genes are TRBV28 and TRBJ2-7, with D perhaps TRBD1 (6 bases). V was pared by 5 bases and J by 1 base, with 18 bases between. The germline gives CDR1 MDHEN, CDR2 SYDVKM. CDR3 length: 16 residues. The full variable domain, rest sourced from reference TRBV28 and TRBJ2-7, is DVKVTQSSRYLVKRTGEKVFLECVQDMDHENMFWYRQDPGLGLRLIYFSYDVKMKEKGDIPEGYSVSREKKERFSLILESASTNQTSMYLCASSPMGRDTSYEQYFGPGTRLTVT.

The V gene is TRBV29-1, the J gene TRBJ1-2, with D unresolved. V shed 2 bases and J shed 1 base, with 5 bases lying between them. This CDR3 has 12 amino acids. Germline lookup yields CDR1 SQVTM and CDR2 ANQGSEA. The CDR3: CSVEPFNYGYTF. CDR3 nucleotide sequence: TGCAGCGTTGAACCTTTTAACTATGGCTACACCTTC. The full variable domain, with the rest looked up from reference TRBV29-1 and TRBJ1-2, is SAVISQKPSRDICQRGTSLTIQCQVDSQVTMMFWYRQQPGQSLTLIATANQGSEATYESGFVIDKFPISRPNLTFSTLTVSNMSPEDSSIYLCSVEPFNYGYTFGSGTRLTVV.

V gene TRBV21-1 combines with J gene TRBJ2-3; TRBD1 is taken as the D call from the table, unchecked against the DNA. TRBV21-1 is a listed pseudogene. CDR3 size: 14 residues. The CDR3 loop is CASSNRDHTDTQYF. The DNA for the CDR3 is TGTGCCAGCAGCAACCGGGATCACACAGATACGCAGTATTTT.

This clonotype appeared many times. V is TRBV24-1 and J is TRBJ2-7; 8 bases are shared with TRBD2. The CDR3 contains 13 residues. J lost 4 bases, V lost 9 bases, and 7 bases had no gene match. Germline V CDR1 and CDR2: KGHDR, SFDVKD. The CDR3 loop reads CATQSGSGYEQYF. The CDR3, as DNA: TGTGCCACCCAAAGCGGGAGTGGTTACGAGCAGTACTTC.

This clonotype was observed once. The J gene is TRBJ2-3, the V gene TRBV27; D may be TRBD2 (6 bases). The CDR3 totals 17 residues. Germline V CDR1 and CDR2: MNHEY, SMNVEV (reference sequence). Trimming removed 6 bases from V and 1 base from J, with 20 bases in between. Written as DNA, the CDR3 is TGTGCCAGCAGCCCCAGAATGGGACTGTCCGGCACAGATACGCAGTATTTT. This codes for CASSPRMGLSGTDTQYF.

The rearrangement links TRBV6-1 to TRBJ2-7; possibly TRBD2 for D (5 bases). The CDR3 is 13 amino acids. V was pared by 8 bases and J by 1 base, with 12 bases between. From germline, CDR1 is MNHNS and CDR2 SASEGT. CDR3: CASRDGISYEQYF. CDR3 nucleotide sequence: TGTGCCAGCCGGGATGGCATTTCCTACGAGCAGTACTTC.

The chain has TRBV20-1 and TRBJ2-1; possibly TRBD1 or TRBD2 for D (5 bases each). The CDR3 has 12 residues. The germline gives CDR1 DFQATT, CDR2 SNEGSKA (reference sequence). The CDR3 protein is CSWDATFGEQFF. CDR3 bases: TGCAGCTGGGACGCAACCTTTGGTGAGCAGTTCTTC.

The sample holds a few counts of this clonotype. Being one base from a much bigger clone, this may be a read error. The rearrangement uses TRBV7-3 and TRBJ2-3; D gene ambiguous. The germline gives CDR1 SGHTA, CDR2 FQGTGA. This CDR3 spans 11 amino acids. Deletions cut 3 bases from V and 7 bases from J, with 5 bases between. CDR3 nucleotide sequence: TGTGCCAGCAGCTTGGGTCATACGCAGTATTTT. Translating it yields CASSLGHTQYF.

This chain joins TRBV10-3 and TRBJ1-1; unclear D gene. In germline, CDR1 is ENHRY, CDR2 SYGVKD. The CDR3 covers 13 residues. V dropped 8 bases and J dropped 1 base, with 11 bases sitting between them. The CDR3 nucleotides read TGTGCCATCTCCCGGGTGGAGAACACTGAAGCTTTCTTT. It specifies CAISRVENTEAFF.